The 2 T cell receptor beta chains listed next were all sequenced from one sample in a study of T cells in Graves' hyperthyroidism and ophthalmopathy. Authors of the study amplified TCR beta CDR3 regions from RNA transcripts. Initially, a first-round RT-PCR of the TCR CDR3 employed the HTBI primer set. Each CDR3 protein gets one entry after TCRdb re-called the multiplex PCR reads with MiXCR. The table shows about 400,000 distinct CDR3 sequences, with approximately 16% occurring only once. The sequenced material came from blood. All receptors derive from a woman in her sixties or seventies with Graves' ophthalmopathy.

The table lists this clonotype with many counts. V usage is TRBV20-1 and J usage is TRBJ2-1; 11 bases line up with TRBD2. V lost 4 bases and J lost 5; bases outside the gene matches: 10. CDR3 length: 16 residues. Germline V lookup: CDR1 DFQATT, CDR2 SNEGSKA (reference sequence). Here the CDR3 DNA reads TGCAGTGCTACCTCCCTCGGGACTAGCGGAAACAATGAGCAGTTCTTC. It translates to CSATSLGTSGNNEQFF.

The gene calls are TRBV5-4 and TRBJ2-3, with TRBD2 identical over 10 bases. Per the germline V gene, CDR1 is SGHNT and CDR2 is YYREEE (reference sequence). Trimming at V came to 0 bases and at J to 4 bases, leaving 5 bases not matched to a gene. CDR3 size: 16 residues. The CDR3 spells CASSLVLAGASDTQYF. CDR3 nucleotide sequence: TGTGCCAGCAGCTTGGTGCTAGCGGGAGCCTCAGATACGCAGTATTTT.